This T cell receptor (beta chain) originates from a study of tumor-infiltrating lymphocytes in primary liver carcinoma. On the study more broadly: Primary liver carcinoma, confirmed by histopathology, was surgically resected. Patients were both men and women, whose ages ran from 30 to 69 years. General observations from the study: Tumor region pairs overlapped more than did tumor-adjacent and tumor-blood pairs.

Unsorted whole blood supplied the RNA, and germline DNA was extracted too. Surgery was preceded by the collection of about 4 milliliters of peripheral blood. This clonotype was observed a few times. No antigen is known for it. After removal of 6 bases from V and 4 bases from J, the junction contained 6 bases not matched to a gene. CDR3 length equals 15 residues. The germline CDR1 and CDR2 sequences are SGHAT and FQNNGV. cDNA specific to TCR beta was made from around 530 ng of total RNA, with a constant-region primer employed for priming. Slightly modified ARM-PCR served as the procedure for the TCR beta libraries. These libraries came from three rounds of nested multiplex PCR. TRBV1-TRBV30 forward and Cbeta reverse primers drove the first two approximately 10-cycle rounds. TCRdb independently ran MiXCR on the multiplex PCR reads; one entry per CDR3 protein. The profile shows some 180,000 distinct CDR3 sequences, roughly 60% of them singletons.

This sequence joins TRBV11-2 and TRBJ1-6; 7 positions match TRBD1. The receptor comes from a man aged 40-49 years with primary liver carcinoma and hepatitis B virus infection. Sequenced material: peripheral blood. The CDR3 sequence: CASRDRENYNSPLHF. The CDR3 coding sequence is TGTGCCAGCAGAGACAGGGAGAATTATAATTCACCCCTCCACTTT.